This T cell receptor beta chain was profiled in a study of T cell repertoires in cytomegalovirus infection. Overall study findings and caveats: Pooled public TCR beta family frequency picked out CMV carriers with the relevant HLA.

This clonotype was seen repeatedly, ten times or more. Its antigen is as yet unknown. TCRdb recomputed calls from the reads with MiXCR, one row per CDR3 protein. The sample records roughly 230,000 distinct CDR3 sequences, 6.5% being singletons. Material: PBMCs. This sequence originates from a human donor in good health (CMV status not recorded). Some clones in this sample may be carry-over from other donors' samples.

CDR3 DNA sequence: TGTGCCAGCACGCTATCTAGCTCCTATAATTCACCCCTCCACTTT. As protein: CASTLSSSYNSPLHF. The V and J genes are TRBV7-2 and TRBJ1-6, with unresolved D. V shed 7 bases and J shed 0 bases, with 10 bases lying between them. Germline V gene sequence: CDR1 SGHTA, CDR2 FQGNSA. The CDR3 totals 15 residues.